These 20 T cell receptor beta chains share one sample of origin, sequenced in a study of PD-L1 blockade in urothelial cancer. Using immunoSEQ multiplex PCR, the repertoire was profiled, and TCRdb retains in-frame clones only, with some absent. In the table there are 50,000 or so clones, 85% to 90% of which are singletons. Time point here: pretreatment peripheral blood. The source material was PBMCs, sampled around atezolizumab (anti-PD-L1) treatment. The receptors shown here come from a man aged 60-69 years with urothelial cancer.

This clone has a single count. V gene TRBV5-1 combines with J gene TRBJ2-3; TRBD2 aligns across 9 bases. This CDR3 comprises 15 residues. The trim removed 7 bases at V and 0 bases at J, leaving 6 bases unmatched. Germline V gene data show CDR1 as SGHRS and CDR2 as YFSETQ. The CDR3 sequence: CASGSSGTSTDTQYF. For the CDR3, the DNA is TGCGCCAGCGGTTCTAGCGGGACTAGCACAGATACGCAGTATTTT.

This clone qualifies as medium-sized. The chain recombines TRBV4-1 with TRBJ2-2, with 11 bases fitting TRBD2. The CDR3 consists of 17 residues. V lost 0 bases and J lost 5; bases outside the gene matches: 5. CDR1 and CDR2 (germline): MGHRA, YSYEKL. The CDR3 region is CASSQELAGGITGELFF. The CDR3 DNA is TGCGCCAGCAGCCAAGAATTAGCGGGGGGGATAACCGGGGAGCTGTTTTTT.

The chain combines TRBV7-9 with TRBJ2-7; D is possibly TRBD2 (5 bases). Per the germline V gene, CDR1 is SEHNR and CDR2 is FQNEAQ (reference sequence). The germline V and J ends were trimmed by 1 base and 4 bases, with 14 bases remaining between them. There are 15 residues in the CDR3. Written as DNA, the CDR3 is TGTGCCAGCAGCTTAGATGTGGGAGTCCTTTACGAGCAGTACTTC. This encodes CASSLDVGVLYEQYF.

Written as DNA, the CDR3 is TGCGCCAGCAGCCCCCGGACTAGCGGGAGAACAGATACGCAGTATTTT. Its translation: CASSPRTSGRTDTQYF. The chain couples TRBV5-1 to TRBJ2-3; 13 nucleotides align to TRBD2. The CDR3 loop spans 16 amino acids. The V segment lost 4 bases and the J segment 3 bases; nucleotides outside the gene matches: 5. Germline assignment: CDR1 SGHRS and CDR2 YFSETQ.

The chain carries TRBV7-2 and TRBJ2-3; unclear D gene. The ends were cut back, 1 base at V and 0 bases at J, with 5 bases in the middle. The V gene's germline CDR1 is SGHTA and CDR2 FQGNSA. The CDR3 is 14 residues long. CDR3: CASSLVSSTDTQYF. The CDR3 DNA follows: TGTGCCAGCAGCTTAGTCAGTAGCACAGATACGCAGTATTTT.

The J gene is TRBJ2-5, the V gene TRBV4-2, with 7 positions matching TRBD1. Germline loops: CDR1 LGHNA, CDR2 YNFKEQ. V shed 8 bases and J 1 base; nucleotides not matched to a gene: 10. CDR3 length: 15 residues. The CDR3 protein is CASSRGQTFQETQYF. CDR3 sequence (DNA): TGTGCCAGCTCCCGGGGACAGACCTTCCAAGAGACCCAGTACTTC.

The CDR3 reads CASSGQGALWDTEAFF. As DNA, the CDR3 is TGTGCCAGCAGCGGACAGGGGGCATTATGGGACACTGAAGCTTTCTTT. The gene calls are TRBV9 and TRBJ1-1; 10 nucleotides match TRBD1. Germline assignment: CDR1 SGDLS and CDR2 YYNGEE. The J segment lost 3 bases and the V segment lost 3 bases, leaving 8 bases of the junction unmatched. The CDR3 extends over 16 amino acids. The variable domain in full, completed from reference TRBV9 and TRBJ1-1, reads DSGVTQTPKHLITATGQRVTLRCSPRSGDLSVYWYQQSLDQGLQFLIQYYNGEERAKGNILERFSAQQFPDLHSELNLSSLELGDSALYFCASSGQGALWDTEAFFGQGTRLTVV.

This chain joins TRBV6-1 and TRBJ1-2; tentatively, D is TRBD1 (5 bases). V was pared by 7 bases and J by 5 bases, with 17 bases between. Germline V gene data show CDR1 as MNHNS and CDR2 as SASEGT. The CDR3 totals 14 residues. The CDR3 DNA sequence: TGTGCCAGCAAGGTAGAGGAAGGGGTTTATGGCTACACCTTC. Encoded protein: CASKVEEGVYGYTF.

This clone was seen more than once but under ten times. The gene calls are TRBV18 and TRBJ2-1; no clear D gene. Germline CDR1 KGHSH, CDR2 LQKENI. Trimming took 3 bases from V and 10 from J, leaving 16 bases between them. The CDR3 covers 14 residues. The DNA of the CDR3 is TGTGCCAGCTCACCGACGGGTCCAAATCCGGAGCAGTTCTTC. This codes for CASSPTGPNPEQFF.

The rearrangement uses TRBV27 and TRBJ2-1, with D possibly matching TRBD2 (6 bases). Germline V lookup: CDR1 MNHEY, CDR2 SMNVEV (reference sequence). The CDR3 consists of 14 residues. The V end was cut by 6 bases, the J end by 6 bases, with 15 bases between. The CDR3 protein is CASSLRRAGNEQFF. CDR3 bases: TGTGCCAGCAGCCTGCGGAGAGCGGGCAATGAGCAGTTCTTC.

This chain links TRBV6-4 with TRBJ1-1; no firm D call. Germline V gives CDR1 MRHNA, CDR2 SNTAGT. The CDR3 contains 13 residues. Trimming removed 3 bases at V and 0 bases at J, with 5 bases between. The chain's CDR3 is CASSETLNTEAFF. The CDR3 region has the DNA TGTGCCAGCAGTGAAACTCTGAACACTGAAGCTTTCTTT.

The chain joins TRBV2 to TRBJ1-4, with unresolved D. V was cut by 0 bases and J by 7 bases, with 12 bases left in between. The CDR3 length is 15 residues. CDR1 is SNHLY and CDR2 is FYNNEI in the germline V gene. DNA for the CDR3: TGTGCCAGCAGTGAAGCGCAAGAGGTTGGTGAAAAACTGTTTTTT. Translated: CASSEAQEVGEKLFF.

The CDR3 loop is CAWSALRQGRTNTEAFF. Here the CDR3 DNA reads TGTGCCTGGAGTGCCCTCAGACAGGGGCGGACGAACACTGAAGCTTTCTTT. The J gene is TRBJ1-1, the V gene TRBV30, with 8 positions matching TRBD1. V lost 1 base, J lost 1 base, and 11 bases stayed unmatched. CDR3 size: 17 residues. In germline, CDR1 is GTSNPN, CDR2 SVGIG (reference sequence).

The chain employs TRBV5-6 and TRBJ1-1; 7 bases map to TRBD1. The CDR3 loop spans 17 amino acids. The V gene's germline CDR1 is SGHDT and CDR2 YYEEEE. V dropped 1 base and J dropped 1; count of bases not matched to a gene: 10. This chain's CDR3 is CASSLSWDSYKNTEAFF. The CDR3 DNA is TGTGCCAGCAGCTTGTCCTGGGACAGTTATAAGAACACTGAAGCTTTCTTT.

The chain couples TRBV6-6 to TRBJ2-1; the match to TRBD2 covers 14 bases. Germline values: CDR1 MNHNY, CDR2 SVGAGI (reference sequence). Trimming removed 2 bases from V and 6 bases from J; junction bases left unmatched: 0. CDR3 length equals 15 residues. CDR3 DNA sequence: TGTGCCAGCAGTTACGGGACTAGCGGGGGCAATGAGCAGTTCTTC. Its protein product is CASSYGTSGGNEQFF.

This clone has a single count. The chain links TRBV7-2 to TRBJ1-6; D gene unclear. The V gene lost 4 bases and the J gene lost 7 bases, with 14 bases spanning the gap. The CDR3 has 15 residues. Germline CDR1 is SGHTA and CDR2 is FQGNSA. The CDR3 loop is CASSSRSAGNSPLHF. DNA for the CDR3: TGTGCCAGCAGCTCCCGTTCAGCGGGGAATTCACCCCTCCACTTT.

The chain links TRBV11-1 to TRBJ2-5; maybe TRBD1 (5 bases). V was trimmed by 7 bases and J by 4 bases, leaving 10 bases between them. Germline CDR1 and CDR2: SGHAT and FQDESV (reference sequence). The CDR3 contains 12 residues. CDR3 region: CASTRTLETQYF. CDR3 coding DNA: TGTGCCAGCACCAGGACATTAGAGACCCAGTACTTC.

This chain joins TRBV6-5 and TRBJ2-5; the match to TRBD2 covers 8 bases. This CDR3 has 15 amino acids. Per germline, CDR1 MNHEY and CDR2 SVGAGI. The ends lost 4 bases at V and 2 bases at J; junction bases unmatched: 6. CDR3 coding DNA: TGTGCCAGCAGTTTTGAGGGACTAGGACAAGAGACCCAGTACTTC. Its protein is CASSFEGLGQETQYF.

V usage is TRBV29-1 and J usage is TRBJ2-1; no clear D. Trimming took 5 bases from V and 8 from J, leaving 10 bases between them. CDR1 and CDR2 from the germline V gene are SQVTM and ANQGSEA. This CDR3 region has 11 residues. The CDR3 DNA reads as TGCAGCGTTACAAACAGCTATGAGCAGTTCTTC. Translation: CSVTNSYEQFF.

This clone showed up just once. The V call is TRBV20-1, the J call TRBJ1-2, with no clear D. Germline V gene lookup returns CDR1 DFQATT and CDR2 SNEGSKA (reference sequence). The ends were cut back, 0 bases at V and 6 bases at J, with 5 bases in the middle. This CDR3 has 11 residues. For the CDR3, the DNA is TGCAGTGCTAGAGATGCGAATGGCTACACCTTC. Protein: CSARDANGYTF.